These 2 T cell receptor beta chains were all obtained from the same sample, sequenced in a study of radiotherapy plus CTLA-4 blockade in lung cancer (dated by TCRdb to the late 2010s). Library construction relied on the immunoSEQ multiplex PCR assay. TCRdb took over this immuneACCESS table, retaining in-frame rearrangements with V and J assigned. Such tables are incomplete; in checked studies, under half of the missing clones stem from an unresolved V gene, and the remainder is unexplained. The sample includes approximately 89,000 clones, with around 78% observed a single time. Approximately 3.9% of the sample is in the top ten clones. The sequencing here drew on peripheral blood, taken from a patient treated with radiotherapy plus ipilimumab. The receptors shown here come from a human donor with non-small cell lung cancer who had a partial response to radiotherapy plus ipilimumab. Some clones in this sample may be carry-over from other donors' samples.

The sample holds a few counts of this clone. The CDR3 sequence is CASSLAGAGDTQYF. CDR3 DNA: TGTGCCAGCAGCTTAGCGGGGGCAGGGGATACGCAGTATTTT. V is TRBV7-9 and J is TRBJ2-3, with a possible D match to TRBD1 (6 bases). The V gene lost 0 bases and the J gene lost 6 bases, with 10 bases spanning the gap. Germline V lookup: CDR1 SEHNR, CDR2 FQNEAQ (reference sequence). The CDR3 has 14 residues. The complete variable domain, with remaining parts taken from reference TRBV7-9 and TRBJ2-3, reads DTGVSQNPRHKITKRGQNVTFRCDPISEHNRLYWYRQTLGQGPEFLTYFQNEAQLEKSRLLSDRFSAERPKGSFSTLEIQRTEQGDSAMYLCASSLAGAGDTQYFGPGTRLTVL.

This chain joins TRBV7-2 and TRBJ2-7, with D unclear. CDR1 and CDR2 from the germline V gene are SGHTA and FQGNSA. CDR3 size: 14 residues. V gave up 0 bases and J gave up 0 bases, with 6 bases separating them. The CDR3: CASSLAFVSYEQYF. DNA for the CDR3: TGTGCCAGCAGCTTAGCATTCGTCTCCTACGAGCAGTACTTC.